This entry lists 4 T cell receptor beta chains sequenced from one sample in a study of Ad26.COV2.S vaccination and SARS-CoV-2 variants. Sample treatment: over 15 received Ad26.COV2.S at low or high dose, single or two shots; about 5 received placebo; per-sample allocation not given. After the first vaccine or placebo injection, samples were drawn on day 63. TCRdb's table, derived via immunoSEQ multiplex PCR, lists solely in-frame clones and lacks some. The sample lists 200,000 to 250,000 clones; around nine tenths were seen once. The material sequenced was peripheral blood, taken in a trial of Ad26.COV2.S vaccine versus placebo. Receptors were obtained from a person between 18 and 60 years old who received the Ad26.COV2.S COVID-19 vaccine or a placebo.

The gene calls are TRBV7-2 and TRBJ1-3; D remains unclear. The length of the CDR3 is 15 residues. V was cut by 1 base and J by 0 bases, with 7 bases left in between. Per germline, CDR1 SGHTA and CDR2 FQGNSA. The CDR3 sequence is CASSLVTDSGNTIYF. The DNA for the CDR3 is TGTGCCAGCAGCTTAGTGACGGACTCTGGAAACACCATATATTTT. The entire variable domain, with the rest obtained from reference TRBV7-2 and TRBJ1-3, is as follows: GAGVSQSPSNKVTEKGKDVELRCDPISGHTALYWYRQSLGQGLEFLIYFQGNSAPDKSGLPSDRFSAERTGGSVSTLTIQRTQQEDSAVYLCASSLVTDSGNTIYFGEGSWLTVV.

The chain carries TRBV27 and TRBJ2-5, with 7 bases fitting TRBD2. Germline CDR1 and CDR2: MNHEY and SMNVEV (reference sequence). V was pared by 1 base and J by 2 bases, with 1 base of the junction left unmatched. The CDR3 runs 14 residues. CDR3 region: CASSLWGGQETQYF. The CDR3 DNA sequence: TGTGCCAGCAGTTTATGGGGGGGGCAAGAGACCCAGTACTTC.

This clone was counted only a few times. The rearrangement uses TRBV30 and TRBJ1-5, with 9 bases lining up with TRBD1. V was pared by 4 bases and J by 0 bases, with 7 bases of the junction left unmatched. Germline V gene lookup returns CDR1 GTSNPN and CDR2 SVGIG (reference sequence). The CDR3 length is 16 residues. The CDR3 protein is CAWIPGQGPSNQPQHF. DNA for the CDR3: TGTGCCTGGATCCCGGGACAGGGACCTAGCAATCAGCCCCAGCATTTT.

The chain recombines TRBV28 with TRBJ1-2, with 8 bases matching TRBD1. CDR1 is MDHEN, CDR2 SYDVKM, per germline. This CDR3 is built from 16 residues. V was pared by 3 bases and J by 7 bases, with 13 bases of the junction left unmatched. This CDR3 is CASSLRGKTGEVGYTF. CDR3 sequence (DNA): TGTGCCAGCAGTTTGCGAGGGAAGACAGGGGAAGTTGGCTACACCTTC.